The source of this T cell receptor beta chain is a study of T cell responses to AZD1222 COVID-19 vaccine. The study's findings and limits: Nearly half of unique spike-specific TCRs reportedly avoided B.1.351 and B.1.1.7 mutated regions. Samples come after the peak T cell response, not at day 14.

As for this clone: The antigen remains unidentified.

Some clones are missing from TCRdb's copy, which holds only in-frame ones; the method was immunoSEQ multiplex PCR. The sample lists under 130,000 clones, 88% seen once, with more than 20% in the top ten. The trim removed 5 bases at V and 4 bases at J, leaving 13 bases unmatched. Germline CDR1 and CDR2: SGHTA and FQGNSA. This CDR3 contains 17 residues. Sequences were derived from peripheral blood, sampled on day 0 of AZD1222 vaccination. The source is an adult in good health. V usage is TRBV7-2 and J usage is TRBJ2-2, with 7 nucleotides matching TRBD2. In DNA, the CDR3 is TGTGCCAGCAGCATCAAAGTCGCGGGGGACCTCACCGGGGAGCTGTTTTTT. Protein product: CASSIKVAGDLTGELFF.